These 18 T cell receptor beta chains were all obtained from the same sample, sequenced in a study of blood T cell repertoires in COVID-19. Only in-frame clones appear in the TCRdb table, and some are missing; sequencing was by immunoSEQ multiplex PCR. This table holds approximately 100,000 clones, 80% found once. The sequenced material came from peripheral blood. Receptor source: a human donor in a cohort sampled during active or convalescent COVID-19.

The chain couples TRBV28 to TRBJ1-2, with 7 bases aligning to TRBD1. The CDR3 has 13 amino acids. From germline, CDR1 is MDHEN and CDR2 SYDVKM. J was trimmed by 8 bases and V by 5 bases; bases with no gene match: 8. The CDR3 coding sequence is TGTGCCAGCAGTAGGGGGACAGACGGGGGCTACACCTTC. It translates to CASSRGTDGGYTF.

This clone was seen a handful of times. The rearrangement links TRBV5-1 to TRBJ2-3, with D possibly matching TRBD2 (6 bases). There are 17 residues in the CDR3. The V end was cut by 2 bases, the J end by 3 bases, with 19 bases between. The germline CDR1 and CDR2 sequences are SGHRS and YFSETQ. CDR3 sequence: CASSFRVVGGKTDTQYF. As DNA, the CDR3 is TGCGCCAGCAGCTTTCGCGTGGTGGGGGGTAAGACAGATACGCAGTATTTT.

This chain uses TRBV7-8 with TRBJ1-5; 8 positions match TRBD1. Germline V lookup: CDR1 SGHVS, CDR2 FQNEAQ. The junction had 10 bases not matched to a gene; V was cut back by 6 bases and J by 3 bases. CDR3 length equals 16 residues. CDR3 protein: CASSKQGGRNNQPQHF. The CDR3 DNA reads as TGTGCCAGCAGTAAACAGGGGGGAAGAAACAATCAGCCCCAGCATTTT.

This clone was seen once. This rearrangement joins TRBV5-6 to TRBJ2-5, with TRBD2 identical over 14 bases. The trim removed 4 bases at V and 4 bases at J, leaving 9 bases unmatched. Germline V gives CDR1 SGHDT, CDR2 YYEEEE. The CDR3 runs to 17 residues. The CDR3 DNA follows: TGTGCCAGCAGCCCGGGCTCCGGGACTAGCGGGAGAGAGACCCAGTACTTC. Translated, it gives CASSPGSGTSGRETQYF. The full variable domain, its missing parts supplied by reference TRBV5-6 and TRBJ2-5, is DAGVTQSPTHLIKTRGQQVTLRCSPKSGHDTVSWYQQALGQGPQFIFQYYEEEERQRGNFPDRFSGHQFPNYSSELNVNALLLGDSALYLCASSPGSGTSGRETQYFGPGTRLLVL.

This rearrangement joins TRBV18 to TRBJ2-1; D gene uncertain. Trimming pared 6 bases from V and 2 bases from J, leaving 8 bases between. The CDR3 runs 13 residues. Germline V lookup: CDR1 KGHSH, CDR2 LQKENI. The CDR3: CASSELPYNEQFF. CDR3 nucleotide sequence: TGTGCCAGCTCCGAGTTGCCCTACAATGAGCAGTTCTTC. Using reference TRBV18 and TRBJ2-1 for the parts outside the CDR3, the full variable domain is NAGVMQNPRHLVRRRGQEARLRCSPMKGHSHVYWYRQLPEEGLKFMVYLQKENIIDESGMPKERFSAEFPKEGPSILRIQQVVRGDSAAYFCASSELPYNEQFFGPGTRLTVL.

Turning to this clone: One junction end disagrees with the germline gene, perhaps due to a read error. The chain's CDR3 is CASSGRTSGTNTGELFF. CDR3 coding DNA: TGTGCTAGCAGCGGACGGACTAGCGGAACGAACACCGGGGAGCTGTTTTTT. The J gene is TRBJ2-2, the V gene TRBV7-7; 10 positions match TRBD2. Per the germline V gene, CDR1 is SSHAT and CDR2 is FNYEAQ (reference sequence). This CDR3 is built from 17 residues.

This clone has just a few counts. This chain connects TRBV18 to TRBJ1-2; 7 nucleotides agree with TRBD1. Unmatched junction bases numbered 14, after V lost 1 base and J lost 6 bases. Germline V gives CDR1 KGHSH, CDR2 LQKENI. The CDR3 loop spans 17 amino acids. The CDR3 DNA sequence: TGTGCCAGCTCACCACTACCTACTCCCCAGGGGGGCAATGGCTACACCTTC. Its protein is CASSPLPTPQGGNGYTF.

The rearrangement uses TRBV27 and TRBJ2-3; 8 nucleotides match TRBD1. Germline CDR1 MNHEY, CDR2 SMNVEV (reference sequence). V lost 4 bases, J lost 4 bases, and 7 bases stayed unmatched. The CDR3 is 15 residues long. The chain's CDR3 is CASSSARGLADTQYF. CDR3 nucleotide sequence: TGTGCCAGCAGTTCGGCCAGGGGGCTCGCAGATACGCAGTATTTT.

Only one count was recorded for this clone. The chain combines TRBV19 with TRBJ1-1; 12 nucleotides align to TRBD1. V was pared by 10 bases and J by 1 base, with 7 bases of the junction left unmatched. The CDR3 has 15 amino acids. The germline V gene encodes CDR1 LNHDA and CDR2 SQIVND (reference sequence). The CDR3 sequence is CANKRDRGPNTEAFF. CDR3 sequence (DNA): TGTGCCAATAAACGGGACAGGGGGCCGAACACTGAAGCTTTCTTT.

In nucleotides, the CDR3 is TGTGCCAGCAGCCCGAGAGGCCGCACTGAAGCTTTCTTT. It specifies CASSPRGRTEAFF. The J gene is TRBJ1-1, the V gene TRBV6-5; D is unresolved. Trimming stripped 6 bases from V and 4 bases from J, with 12 bases between. CDR3 length equals 13 residues. In germline, CDR1 is MNHEY, CDR2 SVGAGI.

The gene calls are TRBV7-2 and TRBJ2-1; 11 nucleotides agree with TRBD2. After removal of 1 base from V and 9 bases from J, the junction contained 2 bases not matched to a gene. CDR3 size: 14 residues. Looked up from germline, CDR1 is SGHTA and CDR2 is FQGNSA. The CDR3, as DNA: TGTGCCAGCAGCTTAGTAGCGGGAGGGGGTGAGCAGTTCTTC. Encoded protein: CASSLVAGGGEQFF. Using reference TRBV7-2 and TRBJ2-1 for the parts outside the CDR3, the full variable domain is GAGVSQSPSNKVTEKGKDVELRCDPISGHTALYWYRQSLGQGLEFLIYFQGNSAPDKSGLPSDRFSAERTGGSVSTLTIQRTQQEDSAVYLCASSLVAGGGEQFFGPGTRLTVL.

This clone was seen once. This CDR3 is CASSQDTTGSGNTIYF. The CDR3 DNA reads TGCGCCAGCAGCCAAGACACGACGGGCTCTGGAAACACCATATATTTT. The chain links TRBV4-3 to TRBJ1-3; D is uncertain. V gave up 0 bases and J gave up 0 bases, with 9 bases separating them. The CDR3 is 16 amino acids. The germline V gene encodes CDR1 LGHNA and CDR2 YSLEER.

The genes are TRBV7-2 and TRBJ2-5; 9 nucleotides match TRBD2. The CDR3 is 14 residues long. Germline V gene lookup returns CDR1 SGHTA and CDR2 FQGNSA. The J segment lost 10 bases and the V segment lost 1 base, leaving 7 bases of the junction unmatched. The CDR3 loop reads CASSLEGLALIQYF. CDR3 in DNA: TGTGCCAGCAGCTTAGAGGGACTAGCTCTTATCCAGTACTTC.

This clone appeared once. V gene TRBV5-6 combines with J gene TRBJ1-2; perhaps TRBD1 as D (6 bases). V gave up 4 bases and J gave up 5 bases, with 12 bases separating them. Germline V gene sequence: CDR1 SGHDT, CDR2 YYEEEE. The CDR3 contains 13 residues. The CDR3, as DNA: TGTGCCAGCAGCCCAGGGGTTGGGTATGGCTACACCTTC. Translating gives CASSPGVGYGYTF.

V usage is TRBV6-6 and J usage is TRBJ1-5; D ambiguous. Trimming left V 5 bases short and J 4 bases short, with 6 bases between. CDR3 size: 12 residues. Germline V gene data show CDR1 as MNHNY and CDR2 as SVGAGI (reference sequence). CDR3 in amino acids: CASSPVNQPQHF. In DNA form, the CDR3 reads TGTGCCAGCAGTCCTGTTAATCAGCCCCAGCATTTT.

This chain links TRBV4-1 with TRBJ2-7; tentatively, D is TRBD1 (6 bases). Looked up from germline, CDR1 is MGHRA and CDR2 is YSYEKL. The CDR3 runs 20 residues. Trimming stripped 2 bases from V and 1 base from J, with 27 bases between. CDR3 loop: CASSQISFWAGTSSSYEQYF. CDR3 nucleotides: TGCGCCAGCAGCCAAATTTCATTTTGGGCCGGGACATCATCATCCTACGAGCAGTACTTC.

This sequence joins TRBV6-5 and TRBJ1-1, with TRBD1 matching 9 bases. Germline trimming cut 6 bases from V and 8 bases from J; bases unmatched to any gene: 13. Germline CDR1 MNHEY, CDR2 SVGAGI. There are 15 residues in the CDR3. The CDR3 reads CASSLTPTGGFEAFF. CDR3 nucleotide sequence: TGTGCCAGCAGCCTTACCCCCACAGGGGGCTTCGAAGCTTTCTTT.

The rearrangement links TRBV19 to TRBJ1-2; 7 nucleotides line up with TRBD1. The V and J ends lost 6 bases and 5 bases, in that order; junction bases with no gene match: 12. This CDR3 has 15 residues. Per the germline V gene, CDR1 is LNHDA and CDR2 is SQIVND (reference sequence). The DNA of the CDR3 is TGTGCCAGTAGCAGGGGAGACAGGGAACTGTATGGCTACACCTTC. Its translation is CASSRGDRELYGYTF.